This T cell receptor beta chain was documented in a study of OX40 agonist ivuxolimab in advanced cancers. Study-wide points: At 0.1-3.0 mg/kg, partial responders had clonal expansion among the lowest observed.

Collection of blood occurred at baseline, at cycle 4 day 1, and at cycle 7 day 1. TCRdb keeps only in-frame clones here, not all; method: immunoSEQ multiplex PCR. The table includes about 110,000 clones, about 91% detected once. The CDR3 is 15 amino acids. Germline V gene sequence: CDR1 SEHNR, CDR2 FQNEAQ (reference sequence). V gave up 6 bases and J gave up 0 bases; unmatched junction bases: 3. Of note for this clone: Antigen: not known.

This clonotype was sampled from an adult with an advanced solid tumor such as melanoma, head and neck, liver or kidney cancer. The gene calls are TRBV7-9 and TRBJ2-7, with 12 bases that match TRBD2. The sequenced sample was CD4+ or CD8+ T cells sorted from blood, obtained in a trial of the OX40 agonist ivuxolimab. CDR3 in amino acids: CASSLTSGSSYEQYF. DNA for the CDR3: TGTGCCAGCAGTCTGACTAGCGGGAGCTCCTACGAGCAGTACTTC. Using reference TRBV7-9 and TRBJ2-7 for the parts outside the CDR3, the full variable domain is DTGVSQNPRHKITKRGQNVTFRCDPISEHNRLYWYRQTLGQGPEFLTYFQNEAQLEKSRLLSDRFSAERPKGSFSTLEIQRTEQGDSAMYLCASSLTSGSSYEQYFGPGTRLTVT.